The 11 T cell receptor beta chains presented below share a single source sample, sequenced in a study of OX40 agonist ivuxolimab in advanced cancers. Only in-frame clones appear in the TCRdb table, and some are missing; sequencing was by immunoSEQ multiplex PCR. The data show 65,000 to 90,000 clones, about 91% seen once. Specimen: CD4+ or CD8+ T cells sorted from blood, collected in a trial of the OX40 agonist ivuxolimab. These receptors came from an adult with an advanced solid tumor such as melanoma, head and neck, liver or kidney cancer.

The chain couples TRBV19 to TRBJ2-4, with TRBD2 matching 7 bases. V was pared by 2 bases and J by 8 bases, with 6 bases of the junction left unmatched. The CDR3 extends over 14 amino acids. In germline, CDR1 is LNHDA, CDR2 SQIVND (reference sequence). DNA for the CDR3: TGTGCCAGTAGTATATTATCAGGGAGGGACATTCAGTACTTC. Residues: CASSILSGRDIQYF.

The rearrangement links TRBV28 to TRBJ1-4; D is uncertain. Looked up from germline, CDR1 is MDHEN and CDR2 is SYDVKM. The CDR3 runs 11 residues. V lost 2 bases, J lost 11 bases, and 6 bases lay in between. The CDR3 protein is CASSLREKLFF. CDR3 sequence (DNA): TGTGCCAGCAGTTTAAGGGAGAAACTGTTTTTT.

The genes are TRBV28 and TRBJ2-2; no firm D call. The V and J ends lost 3 bases and 0 bases respectively, with 5 bases between them. CDR3 length: 14 amino acids. CDR1 is MDHEN and CDR2 is SYDVKM in the germline V gene. The CDR3 loop is CASSFQTNTGELFF. CDR3 DNA: TGTGCCAGCAGTTTTCAGACGAACACCGGGGAGCTGTTTTTT.

This rearrangement joins TRBV7-2 to TRBJ2-7; D is ambiguous. Germline CDR1 is SGHTA and CDR2 is FQGNSA. Trimming removed 3 bases at V and 0 bases at J, with 12 bases between. The CDR3 sequence is 15 residues long. The CDR3 spells CASSFRMGSSYEQYF. The CDR3 DNA follows: TGTGCCAGCAGCTTCAGGATGGGAAGCTCCTACGAGCAGTACTTC.

The chain carries TRBV6-1 and TRBJ2-7; D may be TRBD1 (6 bases). Germline V gene sequence: CDR1 MNHNS, CDR2 SASEGT. This CDR3 has 14 residues. V lost 3 bases to trimming and J lost 6 bases, with 15 bases between them. CDR3 nucleotide sequence: TGTGCCAGCAGTGAGAGACAGGCCAGGGGCGAGCAGTACTTC. Its translation: CASSERQARGEQYF.

The rearrangement uses TRBV18 and TRBJ2-3; D is possibly TRBD1 (5 bases). CDR3 size: 14 residues. Germline V gene data show CDR1 as KGHSH and CDR2 as LQKENI. V shed 8 bases and J shed 4 bases, with 16 bases lying between them. CDR3 residues: CASTVTASADTQYF. The CDR3 DNA follows: TGTGCCAGCACAGTGACAGCCAGCGCAGATACGCAGTATTTT.

This chain uses TRBV28 with TRBJ2-5, with D tentatively TRBD1 (7 bases). TRBJ2-7 matches the DNA end more closely, so the J call is doubtful. Germline V gives CDR1 MDHEN, CDR2 SYDVKM. This CDR3 contains 13 residues. The DNA of the CDR3 is TGTGCCAGCAGTTTTCCAGGGGGGTACGAGCAGTACTTC. It is translated as CASSFPGGYEQYF.

This clone was seen just once. The chain uses TRBV18 and TRBJ2-6, with 7 bases identical to TRBD1. Per germline, CDR1 KGHSH and CDR2 LQKENI. The junction had 7 bases not matched to a gene; V was cut back by 8 bases and J by 0 bases. This CDR3 comprises 16 residues. The DNA for the CDR3 is TGTGCCAGCCTAAGACAGGGCCCCTCTGGGGCCAACGTCCTGACTTTC. It translates to CASLRQGPSGANVLTF.

J is TRBJ2-7 and V is TRBV6-5, with 7 positions matching TRBD1. Trimming removed 2 bases from V and 3 bases from J; junction bases left unmatched: 4. The CDR3 is 14 amino acids. Germline values: CDR1 MNHEY, CDR2 SVGAGI. CDR3 DNA sequence: TGTGCCAGCAGTTACCGGGACAGAGTCTACGAGCAGTACTTC. Encoded protein: CASSYRDRVYEQYF.

This clone was counted a single time. The V gene is TRBV6-5, the J gene TRBJ2-5; a weak D match, TRBD2 (5 bases). V was trimmed by 8 bases and J by 4 bases, leaving 8 bases between them. Germline CDR1 reads MNHEY; CDR2 reads SVGAGI. The CDR3 spans 11 residues. The CDR3 loop is CASRDLETQYF. CDR3 sequence (DNA): TGTGCCAGCCGGGATCTAGAGACCCAGTACTTC.

This chain joins TRBV7-9 and TRBJ2-3, with D possibly being TRBD1 or TRBD2 (5 bases each). CDR3 length: 15 amino acids. With 1 base removed from V and 3 bases from J, the gap between germline ends came to 11 bases. In germline, CDR1 is SEHNR, CDR2 FQNEAQ (reference sequence). DNA of the CDR3: TGTGCCAGCAGCTTAGGCCTGGGGACGACAGATACGCAGTATTTT. Amino acids: CASSLGLGTTDTQYF.